These T cell receptor beta chains were read from a single sample in a study of beta chain features in type 1 diabetes. Using immunoSEQ multiplex PCR, the repertoire was profiled, and TCRdb retains in-frame clones only, with some absent. The sample carries 130,000 to 150,000 clones, roughly 53% recorded once. The sequenced sample was Tregs from blood. The receptors shown here come from a man younger than 35 in good health. The CDR3 runs from the conserved cysteine through the conserved F or W. Each record gives: V gene, clone size, D gene, J gene, CDR3 protein, CDR3 DNA. The D gene is left open where the match is weak. Not every row has a clone size; where given, it reads once, few, many or a size class.

TRBV5-6	.	.	TRBJ2-5	CASSFGQGRVETQYF	TGTGCCAGCAGCTTTGGGCAGGGGAGGGTCGAGACCCAGTACTTC
TRBV28	.	.	TRBJ2-2	CASIEYGNTGELFF	TGTGCCAGCATCGAGTACGGGAACACCGGGGAGCTGTTTTTT
TRBV11-3	.	TRBD1	TRBJ2-7	CASSQTGVEQYF	TGTGCCAGCAGCCAGACAGGGGTCGAGCAGTACTTC
TRBV27	few	TRBD2	TRBJ2-3	CASSPASGTQYF	TGTGCCAGCAGTCCGGCTAGCGGGACGCAGTATTTT
TRBV18	.	.	TRBJ2-7	CASSPRPDYEQYF	TGTGCCAGCTCACCACGGCCAGACTACGAGCAGTACTTC
TRBV7-9	once	.	TRBJ1-2	CASTLEETANYGYTF	TGTGCCAGCACCCTGGAGGAGACTGCTAACTATGGCTACACCTTC
TRBV4-3	.	.	TRBJ2-3	CASSQEVTSLTNSDTQYF	TGCGCCAGCAGCCAAGAGGTAACTAGCCTCACCAATTCAGATACGCAGTATTTT
TRBV19	.	.	TRBJ1-1	CASKLGGDTRSTEAFF	TGTGCCAGTAAGTTGGGGGGAGATACAAGGAGCACTGAAGCTTTCTTT
TRBV19	few	TRBD2	TRBJ2-5	CASSIVREGGETQYF	TGTGCCAGTAGTATAGTTAGGGAGGGTGGAGAGACCCAGTACTTC
TRBV4-2	.	TRBD2	TRBJ2-5	CASSQDLAGGRETQYF	TGTGCCAGCAGCCAAGACTTAGCGGGGGGGCGGGAGACCCAGTACTTC
TRBV29-1	few	.	TRBJ1-2	CSVGRGGRPTYGYTF	TGCAGCGTTGGCCGTGGGGGGAGGCCTACCTATGGCTACACCTTC
TRBV30	.	TRBD1	TRBJ1-5	CAWSPTGGQPQHF	TGTGCCTGGAGCCCGACAGGGGGGCAGCCCCAGCATTTT
TRBV5-6	few	TRBD2	TRBJ2-1	CASSPASGVYNEQFF	TGTGCCAGCAGCCCAGCTAGCGGCGTCTACAATGAGCAGTTCTTC
TRBV29-1	.	TRBD2	TRBJ2-7	CSVRTGTSGYEQYF	TGCAGCGTCCGAACAGGGACTAGCGGGTACGAGCAGTACTTC
TRBV6-5	.	TRBD1	TRBJ1-2	CASSYSTGAYGYTF	TGTGCCAGCAGTTACTCGACAGGGGCCTATGGCTACACCTTC
TRBV7-2	few	.	TRBJ1-1	CASSLAGQGVTTEAFF	TGTGCCAGCAGCTTAGCGGGGCAGGGTGTGACCACTGAAGCTTTCTTT
TRBV27	.	TRBD1	TRBJ1-1	CASSPLDRGRAFF	TGTGCCAGCAGCCCACTAGACAGGGGGCGAGCTTTCTTT
TRBV5-1	.	.	TRBJ2-2	CASSLGGQGATGELFF	TGCGCCAGCAGCTTAGGTGGGCAGGGTGCCACCGGGGAGCTGTTTTTT
TRBV11-2	.	.	TRBJ1-6	CASSLARAGSFSSPLHF	TGTGCCAGCAGCTTAGCGCGCGCAGGGTCTTTCAGTTCACCCCTCCACTTT
TRBV25-1	.	TRBD1	TRBJ2-7	CASSDPTGRSEQYF	TGTGCCAGCAGTGACCCGACAGGGCGTAGCGAGCAGTACTTC
TRBV29-1	few	.	TRBJ2-1	CSASPGYNEQFF	TGCAGCGCCTCGCCCGGCTACAATGAGCAGTTCTTC
TRBV11-2	few	.	TRBJ1-5	CASSLGVEGNQPQHF	TGTGCCAGCAGCTTAGGTGTGGAGGGCAATCAGCCCCAGCATTTT
TRBV28	.	.	TRBJ1-5	CASRQSNQPQHF	TGTGCCAGCCGACAAAGCAATCAGCCCCAGCATTTT
TRBV9	.	.	TRBJ2-1	CASSVAGWVDEQFF	TGTGCCAGCAGCGTAGCGGGGTGGGTCGATGAGCAGTTCTTC
TRBV28	few	TRBD2	TRBJ2-5	CASSFSGLAGVETQYF	TGTGCCAGCAGTTTTTCAGGACTAGCGGGGGTAGAGACCCAGTACTTC
TRBV18	few	TRBD1	TRBJ2-3	CASHRTGDDTQYF	TGTGCCAGTCACAGGACAGGTGATGATACGCAGTATTTT
TRBV7-8	few	TRBD1	TRBJ1-1	CASSLSGTGVGSTEAFF	TGTGCCAGCAGCTTGTCCGGGACAGGGGTGGGTAGCACTGAAGCTTTCTTT
TRBV18	.	.	TRBJ1-2	CASSPPLATVYGYTF	TGTGCCAGCTCACCACCTCTAGCGACAGTCTATGGCTACACCTTC
TRBV9	.	.	TRBJ2-3	CASSPQRGSTDTQYF	TGTGCCAGCAGCCCGCAAAGGGGGAGTACAGATACGCAGTATTTT
TRBV5-6	once	.	TRBJ2-3	CASSLSRGGTDTQYF	TGTGCCAGCAGCTTGAGCAGGGGAGGCACAGATACGCAGTATTTT
TRBV5-1	.	TRBD2	TRBJ2-4	CASSVGLVDPNIQYF	TGCGCCAGCAGCGTAGGACTAGTAGATCCGAACATTCAGTACTTC
TRBV7-2	.	TRBD2	TRBJ2-3	CASSLRLAGGQRDTQYF	TGTGCCAGCAGCTTACGACTAGCGGGAGGGCAGAGAGATACGCAGTATTTT
TRBV6-5	.	TRBD1	TRBJ2-7	CASKQGAYYEQYF	TGTGCCAGCAAACAGGGGGCATACTACGAGCAGTACTTC
TRBV28	.	TRBD1	TRBJ1-3	CASSLPRQGAGGNTIYF	TGTGCCAGCAGTTTACCCCGACAGGGGGCGGGTGGAAACACCATATATTTT
TRBV27	.	TRBD1	TRBJ2-2	CASSFNQGAGWTGELFF	TGTGCCAGCAGTTTCAACCAGGGGGCGGGATGGACCGGGGAGCTGTTTTTT
TRBV7-2	few	.	TRBJ2-1	CARGTVYNEQFF	TGTGCACGGGGGACAGTCTACAATGAGCAGTTCTTC
TRBV7-2	few	.	TRBJ2-1	CASSFGRAPYNEQFF	TGTGCCAGCAGCTTCGGCAGGGCCCCCTACAATGAGCAGTTCTTC
TRBV7-3	.	TRBD1	TRBJ2-1	CASSVTGKREQFF	TGTGCCAGCAGCGTGACAGGGAAGAGGGAGCAGTTCTTC
TRBV27	.	.	TRBJ2-1	CASSPGGGRVYNEQFF	TGTGCCAGCAGTCCAGGTGGGGGGAGAGTTTACAATGAGCAGTTCTTC
TRBV21-1	.	.	TRBJ2-5	CASSPPGEGTGGTQYF	TGTGCCAGCAGCCCCCCCGGAGAGGGAACAGGGGGCACCCAGTACTTC
TRBV5-1	.	TRBD2	TRBJ2-7	CASSLTGGSNEQYF	TGCGCCAGCAGCTTGACTGGCGGGAGTAACGAGCAGTACTTC
TRBV4-3	few	.	TRBJ1-3	CASSQVPGEAGNTIYF	TGCGCCAGCAGCCAAGTGCCGGGGGAGGCAGGAAACACCATATATTTT
TRBV2	few	.	TRBJ2-1	CASTREGVSSYNEQFF	TGTGCCAGCACAAGGGAAGGGGTGAGCTCCTACAATGAGCAGTTCTTC
TRBV5-1	.	.	TRBJ2-3	CASSLSLGAGSTDTQYF	TGCGCCAGCAGCCTATCCCTTGGGGCGGGGAGCACAGATACGCAGTATTTT
TRBV9	.	TRBD1	TRBJ2-7	CASSVGTGGLYEQYF	TGTGCCAGCAGCGTCGGGACAGGGGGCTTATACGAGCAGTACTTC
TRBV6-1	.	TRBD2	TRBJ2-3	CASSGPAGGPTSTDTQYF	TGTGCCAGCAGTGGTCCAGCGGGAGGGCCGACGAGCACAGATACGCAGTATTTT
TRBV6-5	once	TRBD1	TRBJ1-2	CASRKDRRYGYTF	TGTGCCAGCCGTAAGGACAGGAGGTATGGCTACACCTTC
TRBV5-1	.	TRBD1	TRBJ1-5	CASSPGTGGPVGNQPQHF	TGCGCCAGCAGCCCCGGGACAGGGGGCCCGGTCGGCAATCAGCCCCAGCATTTT
TRBV28	few	TRBD2	TRBJ2-7	CASRPVAGGKVYEQYF	TGTGCCAGCAGACCGGTAGCGGGAGGTAAAGTCTACGAGCAGTACTTC
TRBV27	.	.	TRBJ2-4	CASSPYRVDIQYF	TGTGCCAGCAGTCCCTACAGGGTAGACATTCAGTACTTC
TRBV18	few	.	TRBJ2-1	CASSPPQGGVGNEQFF	TGTGCCAGCTCACCTCCCCAGGGCGGGGTAGGGAATGAGCAGTTCTTC
TRBV30	.	TRBD1	TRBJ2-2	CAWSNRGNTGELFF	TGTGCCTGGTCTAACAGGGGAAACACCGGGGAGCTGTTTTTT
TRBV2	.	TRBD2	TRBJ2-1	CASSDLPTSGSANEQFF	TGTGCCAGCAGTGACCTCCCAACTAGCGGGAGTGCCAATGAGCAGTTCTTC
TRBV25-1	few	TRBD1	TRBJ2-7	CASSELRTGAYEQYF	TGTGCCAGCAGTGAATTAAGGACAGGGGCCTACGAGCAGTACTTC
TRBV5-1	once	.	TRBJ2-1	CASSSIGAVLSYNEQFF	TGCGCCAGCAGCTCGATTGGGGCCGTCCTTTCCTACAATGAGCAGTTCTTC
TRBV19	.	.	TRBJ2-1	CASSILAGSSYNEQFF	TGTGCCAGTAGTATTTTGGCGGGGAGCTCCTACAATGAGCAGTTCTTC
TRBV5-1	.	.	TRBJ2-7	CASSFYQGSEQYF	TGCGCCAGCAGCTTCTACCAGGGGAGCGAGCAGTACTTC